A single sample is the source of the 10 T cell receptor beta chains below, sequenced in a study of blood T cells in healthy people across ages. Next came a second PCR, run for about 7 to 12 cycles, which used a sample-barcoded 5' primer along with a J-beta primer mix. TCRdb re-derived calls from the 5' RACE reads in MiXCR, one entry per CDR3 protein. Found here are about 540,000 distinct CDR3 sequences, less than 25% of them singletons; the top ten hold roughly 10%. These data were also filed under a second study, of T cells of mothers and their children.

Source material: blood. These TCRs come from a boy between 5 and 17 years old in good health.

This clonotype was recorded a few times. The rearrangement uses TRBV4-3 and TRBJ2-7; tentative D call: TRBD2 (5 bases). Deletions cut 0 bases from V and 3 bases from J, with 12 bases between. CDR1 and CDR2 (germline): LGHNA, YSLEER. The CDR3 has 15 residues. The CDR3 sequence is CASSQEWYGNYEQYF. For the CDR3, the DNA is TGCGCCAGCAGCCAAGAATGGTACGGGAACTACGAGCAGTACTTC.

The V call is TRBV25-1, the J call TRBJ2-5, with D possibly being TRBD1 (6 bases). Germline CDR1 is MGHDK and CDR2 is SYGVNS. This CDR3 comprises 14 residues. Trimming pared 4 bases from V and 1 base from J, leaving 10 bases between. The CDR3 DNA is TGTGCCAGCAGTGTAGGGGGACCCCAAGAGACCCAGTACTTC. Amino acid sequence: CASSVGGPQETQYF.

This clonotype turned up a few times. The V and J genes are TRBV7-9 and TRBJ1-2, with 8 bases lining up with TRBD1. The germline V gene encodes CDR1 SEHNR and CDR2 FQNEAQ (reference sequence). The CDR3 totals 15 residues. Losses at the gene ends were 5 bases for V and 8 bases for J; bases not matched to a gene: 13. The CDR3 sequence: CASSDNWTGPWGYTF. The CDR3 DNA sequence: TGTGCCAGCAGCGACAACTGGACAGGGCCGTGGGGCTACACCTTC. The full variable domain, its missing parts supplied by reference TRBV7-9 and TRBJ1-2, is DTGVSQNPRHKITKRGQNVTFRCDPISEHNRLYWYRQTLGQGPEFLTYFQNEAQLEKSRLLSDRFSAERPKGSFSTLEIQRTEQGDSAMYLCASSDNWTGPWGYTFGSGTRLTVV.

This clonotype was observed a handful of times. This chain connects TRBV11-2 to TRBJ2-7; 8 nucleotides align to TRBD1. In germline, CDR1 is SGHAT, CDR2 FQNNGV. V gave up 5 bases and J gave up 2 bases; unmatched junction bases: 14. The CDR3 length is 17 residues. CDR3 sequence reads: CASSTNRGGRGPYEQYF. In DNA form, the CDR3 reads TGTGCCAGCAGCACAAACCGAGGGGGCAGGGGGCCCTACGAGCAGTACTTC.

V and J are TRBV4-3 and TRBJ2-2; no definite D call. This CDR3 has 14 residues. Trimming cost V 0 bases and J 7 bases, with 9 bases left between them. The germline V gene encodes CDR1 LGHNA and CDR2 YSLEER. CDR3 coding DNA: TGCGCCAGCAGCCAAGACGGTCGTATCGGGGAGCTGTTTTTT. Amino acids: CASSQDGRIGELFF.

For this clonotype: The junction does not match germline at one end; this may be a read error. The CDR3 DNA reads as TGTGTCAGCAGCTTAAGGAGACCGGAGAACACCGGGGAGCTGTTTTTT. This sequence encodes CVSSLRRPENTGELFF. The chain is built from TRBV7-2 and TRBJ2-2; D gene uncertain. Germline V lookup: CDR1 SGHTA, CDR2 FQGNSA. The CDR3 runs 16 residues.

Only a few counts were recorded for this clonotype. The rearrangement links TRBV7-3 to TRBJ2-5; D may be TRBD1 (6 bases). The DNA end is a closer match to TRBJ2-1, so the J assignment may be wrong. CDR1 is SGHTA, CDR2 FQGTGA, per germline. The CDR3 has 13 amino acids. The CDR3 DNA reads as TGTGCCAGCGGTATGACAGGATTGAATGAGCAGTTCTTC. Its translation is CASGMTGLNEQFF.

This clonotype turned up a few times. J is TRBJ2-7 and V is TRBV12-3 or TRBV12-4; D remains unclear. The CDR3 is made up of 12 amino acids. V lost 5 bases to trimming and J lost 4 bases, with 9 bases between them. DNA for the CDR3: TGTGCCAGCAGTCGACAAGATTACGAGCAGTACTTC. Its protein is CASSRQDYEQYF.

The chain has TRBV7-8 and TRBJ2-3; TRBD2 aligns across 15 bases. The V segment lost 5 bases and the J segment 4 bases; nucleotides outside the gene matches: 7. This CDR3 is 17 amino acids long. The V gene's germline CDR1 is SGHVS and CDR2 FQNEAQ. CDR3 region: CASSPRTSGRVADTQYF. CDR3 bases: TGTGCCAGCAGCCCCCGGACTAGCGGGAGGGTTGCAGATACGCAGTATTTT.

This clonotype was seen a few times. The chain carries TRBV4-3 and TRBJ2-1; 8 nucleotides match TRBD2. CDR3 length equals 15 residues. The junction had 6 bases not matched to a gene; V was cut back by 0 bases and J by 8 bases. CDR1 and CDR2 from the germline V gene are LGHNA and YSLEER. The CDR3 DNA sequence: TGCGCCAGCAGCCAAGATACGGGGGGGCTATATGAGCAGTTCTTC. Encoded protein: CASSQDTGGLYEQFF.